This is a list of T cell receptor beta chains from one sample in a study of blood T cells in healthy people across ages. TCRdb independently ran MiXCR on the 5' RACE reads; one entry per CDR3 protein. The sample contains over a million distinct CDR3 sequences, 35% to 50% of which appear only once. Sequenced material: blood. The origin of the receptors is a woman in her sixties in good health. Both conserved end residues are part of each CDR3. D genes are given only for firm matches. Rows give clone size only sometimes, using once, few, many, or a class for an expanded clone.

d_gene: TRBD1; abundance: few; j_gene: TRBJ2-7; v_gene: TRBV6-5; CDR3nt: TGTGCCAGCACCGATTACAGGGGGTCACCCTACGAGCAGTACTTC; CDR3aa: CASTDYRGSPYEQYF
d_gene: TRBD1; abundance: -; j_gene: TRBJ1-1; v_gene: TRBV5-4; CDR3nt: TGTGCCAGCAGCTTGCAGACAGGGGGAGGTGAAGCTTTCTTT; CDR3aa: CASSLQTGGGEAFF
d_gene: -; abundance: -; j_gene: TRBJ2-4; v_gene: TRBV5-1; CDR3nt: TGCGCCAGCAGCCCCTTTGGAGGGAACATTCAGTACTTC; CDR3aa: CASSPFGGNIQYF
d_gene: -; abundance: -; j_gene: TRBJ2-4; v_gene: TRBV20-1; CDR3nt: TGCAGTGCTAGAGAAAAGCGGACTGTGGGGAACATTCAGTACTTC; CDR3aa: CSAREKRTVGNIQYF
d_gene: -; abundance: -; j_gene: TRBJ1-2; v_gene: TRBV5-4; CDR3nt: TGTGCCAGCAGCTCTCGGGGAGACTATGGCTACACCTTC; CDR3aa: CASSSRGDYGYTF
d_gene: -; abundance: -; j_gene: TRBJ2-7; v_gene: TRBV5-1; CDR3nt: TGCGCCAGCAGCCAAGGAGGCGGGGGCGACGAGCAGTACTTC; CDR3aa: CASSQGGGGDEQYF
d_gene: TRBD1; abundance: -; j_gene: TRBJ1-5; v_gene: TRBV20-1; CDR3nt: TGCAGTGCTGCGACAGGGGGCTGGGGTCAGCCCCAGCATTTT; CDR3aa: CSAATGGWGQPQHF
d_gene: TRBD1; abundance: -; j_gene: TRBJ2-5; v_gene: TRBV27; CDR3nt: TGTGCCAGGGGACAGGGGACTGGGGAGACCCAGTACTTC; CDR3aa: CARGQGTGETQYF
d_gene: -; abundance: few; j_gene: TRBJ2-1; v_gene: TRBV6-5; CDR3nt: TGTGCCAGCAGTTACTTGTCAGCTGGTCCCTACAATGAGCAGTTCTTC; CDR3aa: CASSYLSAGPYNEQFF
d_gene: TRBD1; abundance: few; j_gene: TRBJ2-7; v_gene: TRBV27; CDR3nt: TGTGCCAGCAGGCCCCATGGGACAGGGGAAAGCTACGAGCAGTACTTC; CDR3aa: CASRPHGTGESYEQYF
d_gene: -; abundance: -; j_gene: TRBJ2-7; v_gene: TRBV20-1; CDR3nt: TGCAGTGCTTCCGGGGCGAGGAGCTCCTACGAGCAGTACTTC; CDR3aa: CSASGARSSYEQYF
d_gene: TRBD1; abundance: many; j_gene: TRBJ1-1; v_gene: TRBV3-1; CDR3nt: TGTGCCAGCAGCCAAGGACAGGGGACTGAAGCTTTCTTT; CDR3aa: CASSQGQGTEAFF
d_gene: TRBD2; abundance: few; j_gene: TRBJ2-7; v_gene: TRBV27; CDR3nt: TGTGCCAGCTGTTCGGCCGGGACTAGCGGGCTGTCCTACGAGCAGTACTTC; CDR3aa: CASCSAGTSGLSYEQYF
d_gene: -; abundance: -; j_gene: TRBJ2-1; v_gene: TRBV2; CDR3nt: TGTGCCAGCGGGGGAGTCTCCTACAATGAGCAGTTCTTC; CDR3aa: CASGGVSYNEQFF
d_gene: TRBD2; abundance: -; j_gene: TRBJ2-3; v_gene: TRBV7-2; CDR3nt: TGTGCCAGCAGCTCCCAAGCGGGGAGCACAGATACGCAGTATTTT; CDR3aa: CASSSQAGSTDTQYF
d_gene: TRBD2; abundance: -; j_gene: TRBJ2-1; v_gene: TRBV5-1; CDR3nt: TGCGCCAGCAGCTCGGGACTAGCGAGCTCCTACAATGAGCAGTTCTTC; CDR3aa: CASSSGLASSYNEQFF
d_gene: TRBD2; abundance: -; j_gene: TRBJ2-1; v_gene: TRBV13; CDR3nt: TGTGCCAGCAGCTTAGGGAATAGACTAGCAAATGAGCAGTTCTTC; CDR3aa: CASSLGNRLANEQFF
d_gene: TRBD1; abundance: once; j_gene: TRBJ2-7; v_gene: TRBV4-2; CDR3nt: TGTGCCAGCAGCCACGGGACAGGCGGGGTCTACGAGCAGTACTTC; CDR3aa: CASSHGTGGVYEQYF
d_gene: -; abundance: -; j_gene: TRBJ2-4; v_gene: TRBV20-1; CDR3nt: TGCAGTGCGGGTGAGGCTAAAAACATTCAGCACTTC; CDR3aa: CSAGEAKNIQHF
d_gene: -; abundance: -; j_gene: TRBJ1-2; v_gene: TRBV27; CDR3nt: TGTGCCAGCAGTTTCTGGGCAGGGGCGAGTTATGGCTACACCTTC; CDR3aa: CASSFWAGASYGYTF
d_gene: -; abundance: once; j_gene: TRBJ2-1; v_gene: TRBV29-1; CDR3nt: TGCAGCGTTGAAAGGACTCCGGGCAATGAGCAGTTCTTC; CDR3aa: CSVERTPGNEQFF
d_gene: TRBD2; abundance: -; j_gene: TRBJ2-1; v_gene: TRBV14; CDR3nt: TGTGCCAGCAGCCGATCGGGACTAGCGGGGTACAATGAGCAGTTCTTC; CDR3aa: CASSRSGLAGYNEQFF
d_gene: TRBD2; abundance: -; j_gene: TRBJ2-3; v_gene: TRBV7-6; CDR3nt: TGTGCCAGCAGCTCGTCCGGGACTATGGCAGATACGCAGTATTTT; CDR3aa: CASSSSGTMADTQYF
d_gene: -; abundance: few; j_gene: TRBJ2-7; v_gene: TRBV7-2; CDR3nt: TGTGCCAGCAGCCCGATGGGGCATGACTACGAGCAGTACTTC; CDR3aa: CASSPMGHDYEQYF
d_gene: TRBD1; abundance: few; j_gene: TRBJ2-7; v_gene: TRBV5-1; CDR3nt: TGCGCCAGCAGCCCGGGACAGACCTCCTACGAGCAGTACTTC; CDR3aa: CASSPGQTSYEQYF
d_gene: TRBD2; abundance: -; j_gene: TRBJ2-7; v_gene: TRBV12-3/TRBV12-4; CDR3nt: TGTGCCAGCAGCCCCCGGGTAGCGGGGAGCTACGAGCAGTACTTC; CDR3aa: CASSPRVAGSYEQYF